Sequencing of this T cell receptor beta chain was carried out in a study of blood T cell repertoires in COVID-19. Turning to the study itself: Collection of acute and convalescent COVID-19 samples took place in the United States, Italy and Spain.

CDR1 and CDR2 from the germline V gene are MNHEY and SVGEGT. The V gene end was trimmed by 4 bases and the J gene end by 6 bases; junction bases not matched to a gene: 5. The CDR3 has 15 residues. Clones were read by immunoSEQ multiplex PCR, and TCRdb kept only the in-frame ones, dropping some. The sample lists some 100,000 clones, about 74% occurring once. Sequenced sample: peripheral blood. The J gene is TRBJ1-4, the V gene TRBV6-2 or TRBV6-3, with 10 bases that match TRBD1. This TCR derives from an older man with acute or convalescent COVID-19. As DNA, the CDR3 is TGTGCCAGCAGTTCCGCCGGGACAGGGGATGAAAAACTGTTTTTT. Protein product: CASSSAGTGDEKLFF.